Listed here are 21 T cell receptor beta chains from one sample, sequenced in a study of blood T cell repertoires in COVID-19. Some clones are missing from TCRdb's copy, which holds only in-frame ones; the method was immunoSEQ multiplex PCR. The sample carries 95,000 to 150,000 clones, over 80% recorded once. The sequenced sample was peripheral blood. The source is a woman aged 70 to 79 with acute or convalescent COVID-19.

CDR3 protein: CASDDSGGARGGELFF. Here the CDR3 DNA reads TGTGCCAGCGACGATAGCGGGGGGGCTCGCGGCGGGGAGCTGTTTTTT. The chain joins TRBV28 to TRBJ2-2; 11 bases are a match to TRBD2. The germline gives CDR1 MDHEN, CDR2 SYDVKM. This CDR3 contains 16 residues. Germline trimming cut 8 bases from V and 7 bases from J; bases unmatched to any gene: 12.

The chain links TRBV3-1 (or the pseudogene TRBV3-2) to TRBJ1-2, with D possibly TRBD1 on 6 matching bases. This CDR3 is 14 amino acids long. The ends were cut back, 1 base at V and 2 bases at J, with 8 bases in the middle. Germline values: CDR1 LGHDT, CDR2 YNNKEL (reference sequence). CDR3 amino acids: CASSQGQENYGYTF. The CDR3 nucleotides read TGTGCCAGCAGCCAAGGACAGGAAAACTATGGCTACACCTTC.

This clone was observed a few times. The genes are TRBV13 and TRBJ2-5; D possibly corresponds to TRBD2 (5 bases). The CDR3 is 13 residues long. With 5 bases removed from V and 4 bases from J, the gap between germline ends came to 11 bases. Germline CDR1 and CDR2: PRHDT and FYEKMQ (reference sequence). Here the CDR3 DNA reads TGTGCCAGCAGCACCCGAGGGCGAGAGACCCAGTACTTC. Translation: CASSTRGRETQYF. The whole variable domain, filled in from reference TRBV13 and TRBJ2-5, reads AAGVIQSPRHLIKEKRETATLKCYPIPRHDTVYWYQQGPGQDPQFLISFYEKMQSDKGSIPDRFSAQQFSDYHSELNMSSLELGDSALYFCASSTRGRETQYFGPGTRLLVL.

The chain combines TRBV9 with TRBJ1-2, with D perhaps TRBD1 (6 bases). This CDR3 spans 13 amino acids. Germline V gene data show CDR1 as SGDLS and CDR2 as YYNGEE. V was cut by 3 bases and J by 4 bases, with 10 bases left in between. The CDR3 DNA is TGTGCCAGCAGCGACAGGGCCGGCTATGGCTACACCTTC. Its translation: CASSDRAGYGYTF.

This chain joins TRBV11-3 and TRBJ1-1, with D possibly TRBD1 on 6 matching bases. Germline assignment: CDR1 SGHNT and CDR2 YENEEA. The CDR3 runs to 12 residues. V lost 5 bases and J lost 10, with 14 bases in between. The CDR3 protein is CASSPPGQPAFF. CDR3 DNA sequence: TGTGCCAGCAGCCCTCCGGGACAACCAGCTTTCTTT.

The CDR3 DNA sequence: TGTGCCAGCTGGGGGCCTAGCACAGATACGCAGTATTTT. Amino acid sequence: CASWGPSTDTQYF. This chain joins TRBV2 and TRBJ2-3, with a tentative D call TRBD1 (6 bases). Per germline, CDR1 SNHLY and CDR2 FYNNEI. This CDR3 has 13 amino acids. V shed 8 bases and J shed 0 bases, with 9 bases lying between them.

The V gene is TRBV2, the J gene TRBJ1-5, with 7 bases identical to TRBD1. Germline CDR1 reads SNHLY; CDR2 reads FYNNEI. CDR3 length equals 15 residues. V was clipped by 4 bases and J by 2 bases; unmatched bases: 5. Here the CDR3 reads CASSADRAGNQPQHF. CDR3 in DNA: TGTGCCAGCAGTGCCGACAGGGCTGGCAATCAGCCCCAGCATTTT. The complete variable domain, with remaining parts taken from reference TRBV2 and TRBJ1-5, reads EPEVTQTPSHQVTQMGQEVILRCVPISNHLYFYWYRQILGQKVEFLVSFYNNEISEKSEIFDDQFSVERPDGSNFTLKIRSTKLEDSAMYFCASSADRAGNQPQHFGDGTRLSIL.

The chain joins TRBV19 to TRBJ2-3; possible D gene TRBD1, 6 bases. Germline CDR1 LNHDA, CDR2 SQIVND (reference sequence). V was shortened by 5 bases and J by 1 base, with 13 bases between the two germline ends. The CDR3 is made up of 15 amino acids. CDR3 sequence reads: CASSSQGWGTDTQYF. The CDR3, as DNA: TGTGCCAGTAGTTCACAGGGTTGGGGCACAGATACGCAGTATTTT.

The gene calls are TRBV3-1 (or the pseudogene TRBV3-2) and TRBJ1-5; a possible D gene is TRBD1 (6 bases). The CDR3 contains 15 residues. Trimming removed 4 bases from V and 3 bases from J, with 13 bases in between. CDR1 and CDR2 from the germline V gene are LGHDT and YNNKEL (reference sequence). CDR3 in amino acids: CASSPQTGPNQPQHF. The CDR3 nucleotides read TGTGCCAGCAGCCCACAGACAGGCCCCAATCAGCCCCAGCATTTT.

The genes are TRBV6-5 and TRBJ2-7; 7 bases map to TRBD1. Germline V lookup: CDR1 MNHEY, CDR2 SVGAGI. The V gene end was trimmed by 3 bases and the J gene end by 4 bases; junction bases not matched to a gene: 3. This CDR3 contains 13 residues. The CDR3 region has the DNA TGTGCCAGCAGTTATGCGACAGGGTACGAGCAGTACTTC. Protein product: CASSYATGYEQYF.

This clone was found once. This rearrangement joins TRBV6-5 to TRBJ1-3; D is unclear. The ends were cut back, 6 bases at V and 1 base at J, with 13 bases in the middle. Germline V gene sequence: CDR1 MNHEY, CDR2 SVGAGI. The CDR3 extends over 15 amino acids. CDR3 nucleotide sequence: TGTGCCAGCAGGGAGTCCCCGGGATCTGGAAACACCATATATTTT. Amino acids: CASRESPGSGNTIYF.

The chain combines TRBV5-4 with TRBJ2-1; 11 positions match TRBD2. CDR1 and CDR2 (germline): SGHNT, YYREEE (reference sequence). J was trimmed by 4 bases and V by 4 bases; bases with no gene match: 7. This CDR3 has 16 residues. The CDR3 bases are TGTGCCAGCAGCCGTCAGGGGACTAGCGGATACAATGAGCAGTTCTTC. Amino acid sequence: CASSRQGTSGYNEQFF.

This clone was observed a handful of times. The chain has TRBV10-2 and TRBJ1-2; D is perhaps TRBD1 (5 bases). Germline V gene sequence: CDR1 WSHSY, CDR2 SAAADI. The V gene lost 2 bases and the J gene lost 8 bases, with 15 bases spanning the gap. The CDR3 has 14 residues. The CDR3 spells CASSELTGASGYTF. Here the CDR3 DNA reads TGCGCCAGCAGTGAGCTCACAGGAGCAAGCGGCTACACCTTC.

This chain connects TRBV14 to TRBJ1-2; TRBD1 is a possible D gene (6 bases). In germline, CDR1 is SGHDN, CDR2 FVKESK. CDR3 length equals 13 residues. The germline V and J ends were trimmed by 2 bases and 8 bases, with 12 bases remaining between them. CDR3 residues: CASSQQGSDGYTF. The CDR3 region has the DNA TGTGCCAGCAGCCAACAGGGGAGTGACGGCTACACCTTC.

The chain uses TRBV28 and TRBJ1-2; D ambiguous. The V end lost 7 bases, the J end lost 0 bases, and 21 bases lay between the germline ends. The CDR3 has 17 amino acids. Germline V CDR1 and CDR2: MDHEN, SYDVKM. This chain's CDR3 is CASTRAASLSANYGYTF. The CDR3 bases are TGTGCCAGCACGAGGGCAGCCAGCCTTTCAGCTAACTATGGCTACACCTTC.

The sample holds one count of this clone. V and J are TRBV19 and TRBJ1-2; TRBD1 is a possible D gene (6 bases). V lost 5 bases to trimming and J lost 4 bases, with 14 bases between them. The CDR3 loop spans 14 amino acids. CDR1 and CDR2 (germline): LNHDA, SQIVND (reference sequence). CDR3 loop: CASSSDRSLYGYTF. CDR3 nucleotides: TGTGCCAGTAGTTCCGACAGGTCCCTCTATGGCTACACCTTC.

In its sample, this clone was seen once. CDR3 in amino acids: CASLLIRGGDDGYTF. For the CDR3, the DNA is TGTGCCAGCCTCCTTATCAGGGGAGGGGACGATGGCTACACCTTC. The J gene is TRBJ1-2, the V gene TRBV2; tentatively, D is TRBD1 (6 bases). Germline-derived CDR1 and CDR2 are SNHLY and FYNNEI. With 8 bases removed from V and 6 bases from J, the gap between germline ends came to 22 bases. CDR3 length equals 15 residues. The variable domain in full, completed from reference TRBV2 and TRBJ1-2, reads EPEVTQTPSHQVTQMGQEVILRCVPISNHLYFYWYRQILGQKVEFLVSFYNNEISEKSEIFDDQFSVERPDGSNFTLKIRSTKLEDSAMYFCASLLIRGGDDGYTFGSGTRLTVV.

The CDR3 region has the DNA TGTGCCAGCAGCTTAGGCGGGGGTCACCACGAGCAGTACTTC. Encoded protein: CASSLGGGHHEQYF. The genes are TRBV7-3 and TRBJ2-7, with 7 positions matching TRBD2. Looked up from germline, CDR1 is SGHTA and CDR2 is FQGTGA. This CDR3 spans 14 amino acids. Trimming took 2 bases from V and 5 from J; bases not matched to a gene: 6.

This clone was seen once. The chain uses TRBV7-3 and TRBJ2-3; 8 nucleotides line up with TRBD2. V was pared by 5 bases and J by 2 bases, with 3 bases of the junction left unmatched. This CDR3 contains 14 residues. CDR1 and CDR2 from the germline V gene are SGHTA and FQGTGA. The chain's CDR3 is CASSNGLATDTQYF. In DNA form, the CDR3 reads TGTGCCAGCAGCAATGGACTAGCCACAGATACGCAGTATTTT.

The chain recombines TRBV11-2 with TRBJ1-2; maybe TRBD1 (6 bases). This CDR3 is built from 16 residues. V gave up 2 bases and J gave up 5 bases, with 18 bases separating them. Germline V gives CDR1 SGHAT, CDR2 FQNNGV. CDR3 loop: CASSLFSGGRPYGYTF. Written as DNA, the CDR3 is TGTGCCAGCAGCTTATTTTCTGGGGGCCGTCCTTATGGCTACACCTTC. The variable domain in full, completed from reference TRBV11-2 and TRBJ1-2, reads EAGVAQSPRYKIIEKRQSVAFWCNPISGHATLYWYQQILGQGPKLLIQFQNNGVVDDSQLPKDRFSAERLKGVDSTLKIQPAKLEDSAVYLCASSLFSGGRPYGYTFGSGTRLTVV.

This clone was counted once. This chain connects TRBV27 to TRBJ1-5, with D unresolved. Trimming took 2 bases from V and 2 from J, leaving 7 bases between them. The CDR3 is 14 residues long. In germline, CDR1 is MNHEY, CDR2 SMNVEV (reference sequence). CDR3 in DNA: TGTGCCAGCAGTTTAGGCGGTGGCAATCAGCCCCAGCATTTT. Residues: CASSLGGGNQPQHF.